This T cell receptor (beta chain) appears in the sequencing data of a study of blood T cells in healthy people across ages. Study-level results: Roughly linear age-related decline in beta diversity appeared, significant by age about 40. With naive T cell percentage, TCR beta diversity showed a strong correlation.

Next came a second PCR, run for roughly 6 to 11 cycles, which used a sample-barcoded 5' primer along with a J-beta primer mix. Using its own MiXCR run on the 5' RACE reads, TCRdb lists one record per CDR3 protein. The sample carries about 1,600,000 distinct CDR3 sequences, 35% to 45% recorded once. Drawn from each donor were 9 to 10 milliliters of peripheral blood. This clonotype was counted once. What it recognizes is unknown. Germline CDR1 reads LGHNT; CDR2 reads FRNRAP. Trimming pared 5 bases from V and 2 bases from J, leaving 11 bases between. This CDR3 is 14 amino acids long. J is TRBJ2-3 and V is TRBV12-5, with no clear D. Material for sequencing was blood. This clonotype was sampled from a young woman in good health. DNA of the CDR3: TGTGCTAGTGGTGTGCTCCAACCCACAGATACGCAGTATTTT. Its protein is CASGVLQPTDTQYF.